A selection of T cell receptor beta chains follows, all from one sample in a study of T cells in localized non-small cell lung cancer. Clones were sequenced by immunoSEQ multiplex PCR, and TCRdb holds only the in-frame ones, with some missing. This sample has 50,000 to 70,000 clones; 81% occur once, and the top ten carry less than 5.5%. The material was PBMCs, obtained before any cancer treatment. These receptors all stem from a man aged 35 to 69 with stage II lung adenocarcinoma. Both conserved end residues are trimmed from each CDR3. A clone size is listed for some rows: how often the clone was seen (once, few, many), or a class if it is expanded.

clone size	V gene	J gene	CDR3 protein
.	TRBV18	TRBJ1-3	ASSPGTSGNTIY
once	TRBV18	TRBJ2-6	ASSTGQGSSGANVLT
.	TRBV7-6	TRBJ2-1	ASSSHRARSNEQF
.	TRBV7-9	TRBJ2-3	ASSLGDPSGTDTQY
.	TRBV7-9	TRBJ1-3	ASGRGNANTIY
.	TRBV4-3	TRBJ2-1	ASSQDYSGLAGGWHEQF
.	TRBV7-3	TRBJ1-5	ASTYDRGLGSLGNQPQH
.	TRBV6-6	TRBJ1-5	ASSYRTERQPQH
.	TRBV19	TRBJ1-1	ASMLDRGREAF
few	TRBV4-3	TRBJ2-1	ASSQEPSSYNEQF